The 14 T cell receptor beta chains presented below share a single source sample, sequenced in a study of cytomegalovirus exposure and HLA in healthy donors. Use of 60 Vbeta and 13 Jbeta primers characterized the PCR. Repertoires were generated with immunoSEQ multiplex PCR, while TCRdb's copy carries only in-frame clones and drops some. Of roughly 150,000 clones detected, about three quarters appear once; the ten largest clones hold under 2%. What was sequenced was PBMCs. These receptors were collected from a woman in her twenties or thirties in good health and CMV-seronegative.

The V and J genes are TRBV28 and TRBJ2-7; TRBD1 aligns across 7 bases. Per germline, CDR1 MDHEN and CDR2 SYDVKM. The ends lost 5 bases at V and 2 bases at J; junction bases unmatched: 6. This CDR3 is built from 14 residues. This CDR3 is CASSPQGWTYEQYF. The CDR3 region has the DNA TGTGCCAGCAGTCCACAGGGGTGGACCTACGAGCAGTACTTC.

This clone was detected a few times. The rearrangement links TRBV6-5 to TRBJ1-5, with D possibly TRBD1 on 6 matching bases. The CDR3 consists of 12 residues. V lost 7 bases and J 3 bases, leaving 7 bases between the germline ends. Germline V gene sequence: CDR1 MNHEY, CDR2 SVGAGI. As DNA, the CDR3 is TGTGCCAGCAACAGGGCCAATCAGCCCCAGCATTTT. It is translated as CASNRANQPQHF.

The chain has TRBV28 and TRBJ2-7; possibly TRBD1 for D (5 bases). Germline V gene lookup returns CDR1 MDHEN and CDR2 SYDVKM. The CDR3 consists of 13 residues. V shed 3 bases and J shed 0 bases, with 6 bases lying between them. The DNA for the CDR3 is TGTGCCAGCAGTTTTGACAGCTCCTACGAGCAGTACTTC. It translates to CASSFDSSYEQYF.

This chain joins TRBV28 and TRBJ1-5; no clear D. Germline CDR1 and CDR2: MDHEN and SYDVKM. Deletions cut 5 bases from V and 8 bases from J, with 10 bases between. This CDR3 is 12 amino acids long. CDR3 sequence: CASSQSPKPQHF. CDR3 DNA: TGTGCCAGCAGTCAGTCCCCAAAGCCCCAGCATTTT.

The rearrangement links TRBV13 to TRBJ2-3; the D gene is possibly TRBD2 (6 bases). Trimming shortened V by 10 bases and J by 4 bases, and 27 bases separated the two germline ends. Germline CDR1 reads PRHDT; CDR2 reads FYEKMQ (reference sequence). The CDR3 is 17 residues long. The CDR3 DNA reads TGTGCCACGGGGGATTTTGGTGGAGACGGGCGAGCAGATACGCAGTATTTT. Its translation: CATGDFGGDGRADTQYF.

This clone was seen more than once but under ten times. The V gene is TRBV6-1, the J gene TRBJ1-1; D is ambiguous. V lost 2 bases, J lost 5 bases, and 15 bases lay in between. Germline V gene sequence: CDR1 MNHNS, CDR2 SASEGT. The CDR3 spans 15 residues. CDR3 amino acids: CASSERAGSFTEAFF. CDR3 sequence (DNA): TGTGCCAGCAGTGAAAGGGCGGGGTCATTTACTGAAGCTTTCTTT.

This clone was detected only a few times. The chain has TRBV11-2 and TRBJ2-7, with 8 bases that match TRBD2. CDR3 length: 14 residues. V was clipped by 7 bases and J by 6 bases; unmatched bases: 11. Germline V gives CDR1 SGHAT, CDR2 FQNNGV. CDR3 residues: CASIPGGAGSEQYF. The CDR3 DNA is TGTGCCAGCATCCCCGGGGGGGCAGGGTCCGAGCAGTACTTC.

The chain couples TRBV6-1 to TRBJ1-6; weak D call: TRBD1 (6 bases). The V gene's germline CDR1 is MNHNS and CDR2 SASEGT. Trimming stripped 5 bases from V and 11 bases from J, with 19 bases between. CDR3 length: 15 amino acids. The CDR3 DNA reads TGTGCCAGCAGTTTCCGGGACACGCAGAGAACACCCCTCCACTTT. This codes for CASSFRDTQRTPLHF.

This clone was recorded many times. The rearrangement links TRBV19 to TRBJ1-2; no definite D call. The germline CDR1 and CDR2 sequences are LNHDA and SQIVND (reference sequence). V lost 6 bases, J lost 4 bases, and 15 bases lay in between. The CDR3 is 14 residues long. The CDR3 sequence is CASRDTDRIYGYTF. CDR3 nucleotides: TGTGCCAGTAGAGACACAGACCGTATCTATGGCTACACCTTC.

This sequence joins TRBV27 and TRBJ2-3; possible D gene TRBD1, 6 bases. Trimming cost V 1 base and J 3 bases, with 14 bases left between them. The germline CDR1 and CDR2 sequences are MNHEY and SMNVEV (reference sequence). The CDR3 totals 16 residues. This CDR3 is CASSLFGGRGTDTQYF. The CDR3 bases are TGTGCCAGCAGTTTATTTGGGGGCCGAGGAACAGATACGCAGTATTTT.

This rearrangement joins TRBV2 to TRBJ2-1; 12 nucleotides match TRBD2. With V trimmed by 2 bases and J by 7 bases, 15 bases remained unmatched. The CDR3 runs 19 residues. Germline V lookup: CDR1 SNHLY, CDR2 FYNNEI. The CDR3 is CASSELGVGLAGRDNEQFF. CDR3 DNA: TGTGCCAGCAGTGAACTGGGGGTTGGACTAGCGGGAAGGGATAATGAGCAGTTCTTC.

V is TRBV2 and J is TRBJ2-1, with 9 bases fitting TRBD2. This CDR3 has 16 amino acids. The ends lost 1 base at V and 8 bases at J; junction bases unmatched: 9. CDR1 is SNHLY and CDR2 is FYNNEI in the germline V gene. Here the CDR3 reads CASSEGLAGNGHEQFF. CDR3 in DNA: TGTGCCAGCAGTGAAGGCCTAGCGGGAAACGGGCATGAGCAGTTCTTC.

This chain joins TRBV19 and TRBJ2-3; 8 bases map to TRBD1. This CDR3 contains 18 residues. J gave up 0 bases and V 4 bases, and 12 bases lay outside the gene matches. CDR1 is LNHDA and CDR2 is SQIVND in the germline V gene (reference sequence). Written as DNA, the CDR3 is TGTGCCAGTAGTACAAATCCTAGAGGACAGGGCAGCACAGATACGCAGTATTTT. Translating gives CASSTNPRGQGSTDTQYF. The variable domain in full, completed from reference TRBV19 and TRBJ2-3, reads DGGITQSPKYLFRKEGQNVTLSCEQNLNHDAMYWYRQDPGQGLRLIYYSQIVNDFQKGDIAEGYSVSREKKESFPLTVTSAQKNPTAFYLCASSTNPRGQGSTDTQYFGPGTRLTVL.

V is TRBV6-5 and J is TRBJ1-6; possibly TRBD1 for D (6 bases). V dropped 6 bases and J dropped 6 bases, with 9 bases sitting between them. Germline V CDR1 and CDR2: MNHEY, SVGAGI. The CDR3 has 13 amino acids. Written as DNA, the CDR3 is TGTGCCAGCAGGGCGGGGGCTAATTCACCCCTCCACTTT. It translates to CASRAGANSPLHF.